This T cell receptor beta chain originates from a study of a mutant IDH1 vaccine in newly diagnosed glioma. Study-wide context: Most patients had radiochemotherapy with temozolomide before enrollment; others had one alone. Study-level results: Pseudoprogression apparently tracked independently of changes in top peripheral T cell clonotypes. Of all patients, roughly 93% showed vaccine-induced immune responses.

About this clone itself: Its antigen is not known.

Clones were sequenced by immunoSEQ multiplex PCR, and TCRdb holds only the in-frame ones, with some missing. The data show 25,000 to 35,000 clones, with around 80% seen just once and roughly 19% held by the top ten. The time point here: baseline, week 1 (first vaccination visit). The treatment: pre-vaccination baseline after standard-of-care therapy. Each astrocytoma in the donors was new, WHO grade 3 or 4, IDH1-mutant and ATRX-lost. The V gene lost 11 bases and the J gene lost 8 bases, with 19 bases spanning the gap. Germline V gene sequence: CDR1 LNHDA, CDR2 SQIVND (reference sequence). The CDR3 is made up of 13 amino acids.

The sequencing used PBMCs, collected from a glioma patient treated with radiotherapy, temozolomide or both. The V gene is TRBV19, the J gene TRBJ2-1; a weak D match, TRBD2 (5 bases). This sequence originates from a young man with glioma. CDR3 nucleotide sequence: TGTGCCTCCAGCGGCGTGAAGGGATATGAGCAGTTCTTC. Its protein is CASSGVKGYEQFF.